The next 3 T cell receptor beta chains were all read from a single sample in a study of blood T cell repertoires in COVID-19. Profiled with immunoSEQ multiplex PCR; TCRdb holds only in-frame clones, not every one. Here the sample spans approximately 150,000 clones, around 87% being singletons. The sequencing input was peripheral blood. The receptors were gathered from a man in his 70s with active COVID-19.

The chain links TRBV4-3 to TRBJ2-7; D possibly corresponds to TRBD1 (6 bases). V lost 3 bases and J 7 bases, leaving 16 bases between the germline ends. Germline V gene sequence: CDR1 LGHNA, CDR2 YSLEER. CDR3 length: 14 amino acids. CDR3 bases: TGCGCCAGCAGCCACAGGGTCAGGGGCGTAGAGCAGTACTTC. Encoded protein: CASSHRVRGVEQYF.

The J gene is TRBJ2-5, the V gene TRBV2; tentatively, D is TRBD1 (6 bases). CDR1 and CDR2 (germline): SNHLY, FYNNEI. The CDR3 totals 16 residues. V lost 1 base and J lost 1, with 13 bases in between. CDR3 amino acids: CASSEGKVRGQETQYF. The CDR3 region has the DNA TGTGCCAGCAGTGAAGGGAAGGTCAGGGGCCAAGAGACCCAGTACTTC.

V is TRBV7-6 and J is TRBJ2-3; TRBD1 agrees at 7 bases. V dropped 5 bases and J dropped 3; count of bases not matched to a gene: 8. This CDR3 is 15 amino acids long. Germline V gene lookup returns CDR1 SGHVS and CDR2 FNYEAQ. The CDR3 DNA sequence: TGTGCCAGCAGCCCCTTTCCGGACAGGACAGATACGCAGTATTTT. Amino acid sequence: CASSPFPDRTDTQYF.